The next 16 T cell receptor beta chains were all read from a single sample in a study of long-term antiretroviral therapy in people with HIV. Version v3.0 of the immunoSEQ assay ran at survey level. The data were produced by immunoSEQ multiplex PCR, yet TCRdb's version contains in-frame clones alone and is incomplete. The table lists tens of thousands of clones, approximately 83% of them singletons, with more than 7.5% in the top ten. Specimen: unsorted PBMCs, collected 2.7 to 2.9 years after starting antiretroviral therapy. These TCRs come from a man under 40 with HIV.

The rearrangement joins TRBV2 to TRBJ1-1; weak D call: TRBD1 (5 bases). The CDR3 is made up of 12 amino acids. The germline V gene encodes CDR1 SNHLY and CDR2 FYNNEI. Trimming shortened V by 8 bases and J by 5 bases, and 12 bases separated the two germline ends. The CDR3 DNA follows: TGTGCCAGCGGCGCGGGGGGGACTGAAGCTTTCTTT. Protein product: CASGAGGTEAFF. Full variable domain (remainder filled in from reference TRBV2 and TRBJ1-1): EPEVTQTPSHQVTQMGQEVILRCVPISNHLYFYWYRQILGQKVEFLVSFYNNEISEKSEIFDDQFSVERPDGSNFTLKIRSTKLEDSAMYFCASGAGGTEAFFGQGTRLTVV.

V gene TRBV30 combines with J gene TRBJ2-1, with D perhaps being TRBD1 or TRBD2 (5 bases each). Germline V CDR1 and CDR2: GTSNPN, SVGIG (reference sequence). This CDR3 has 12 residues. The V and J ends lost 4 bases and 11 bases respectively, with 15 bases between them. CDR3 nucleotides: TGTGCCTGGAATGACGCCGGGACCAAGCAGTTCTTC. This codes for CAWNDAGTKQFF.

The chain employs TRBV18 and TRBJ2-7; 9 bases line up with TRBD1. Losses at the gene ends were 3 bases for V and 3 bases for J; bases not matched to a gene: 3. The CDR3 is 14 amino acids. Germline values: CDR1 KGHSH, CDR2 LQKENI. CDR3 protein: CASSPTGGGYEQYF. The CDR3 DNA sequence: TGTGCCAGCTCACCGACAGGGGGAGGCTACGAGCAGTACTTC.

The chain joins TRBV7-9 to TRBJ1-2, with D uncertain. The CDR3 totals 12 residues. Deletions cut 1 base from V and 7 bases from J, with 7 bases between. Germline V gives CDR1 SEHNR, CDR2 FQNEAQ (reference sequence). The CDR3 DNA reads as TGTGCCAGCAGCTTAGGTGGGATTGGCTACACCTTC. It specifies CASSLGGIGYTF.

V is TRBV19 and J is TRBJ1-1; D is undetermined. CDR3 length equals 13 residues. With 3 bases removed from V and 1 base from J, the gap between germline ends came to 6 bases. Germline lookup yields CDR1 LNHDA and CDR2 SQIVND (reference sequence). CDR3 sequence (DNA): TGTGCCAGTAGTATTGAGGGGAACACTGAAGCTTTCTTT. The encoded protein is CASSIEGNTEAFF.

This clone was counted between two and nine times. The V gene is TRBV7-2, the J gene TRBJ1-5, with TRBD1 as a possible D gene (5 bases). In germline, CDR1 is SGHTA, CDR2 FQGNSA. This CDR3 has 15 amino acids. Trimming removed 2 bases at V and 2 bases at J, with 10 bases between. CDR3 loop: CASSLIGGGNQPQHF. CDR3 in DNA: TGTGCCAGCAGCTTAATCGGGGGTGGCAATCAGCCCCAGCATTTT.

The chain joins TRBV20-1 to TRBJ1-1; D uncertain. Germline V CDR1 and CDR2: DFQATT, SNEGSKA (reference sequence). This CDR3 is 11 amino acids long. Trimming removed 5 bases from V and 7 bases from J, with 11 bases in between. CDR3 amino acids: CSAPLRIEAFF. The CDR3 DNA is TGCAGTGCTCCCCTCAGGATTGAAGCTTTCTTT.

V gene TRBV5-8 combines with J gene TRBJ1-1; no clear D gene. V lost 4 bases to trimming and J lost 10 bases, with 17 bases between them. From germline, CDR1 is SGHTS and CDR2 YDEGEE. The CDR3 runs to 13 residues. CDR3 nucleotide sequence: TGTGCCAGCAGCCCGGCCTTCGGGTATGGAGCTTTCTTT. This sequence encodes CASSPAFGYGAFF. Based on the CDR3 plus reference TRBV5-8 and TRBJ1-1, the full variable domain is EAGVTQSPTHLIKTRGQQATLRCSPISGHTSVYWYQQALGLGLQFLLWYDEGEERNRGNFPPRFSGRQFPNYSSELNVNALELEDSALYLCASSPAFGYGAFFGQGTRLTVV.

The chain links TRBV10-3 to TRBJ2-1; 10 bases agree with TRBD1. V trimming: 1 base; J trimming: 3 bases; junction bases outside the gene matches: 3. Germline V lookup: CDR1 ENHRY, CDR2 SYGVKD. The CDR3 spans 16 residues. The CDR3 DNA reads as TGTGCCATCAGTGAGTGGACAGGGGGGAACTACAATGAGCAGTTCTTC. Its translation is CAISEWTGGNYNEQFF.

This clone was observed a single time. The J gene is TRBJ2-7, the V gene TRBV15; D is perhaps TRBD2 (5 bases). Germline CDR1 and CDR2: LNHNV and YYDKDF (reference sequence). Deletions cut 0 bases from V and 0 bases from J, with 15 bases between. CDR3 length: 17 amino acids. CDR3 DNA: TGTGCCACCAGCAGAGATCCAGGCGGGCAGACCTCCTACGAGCAGTACTTC. This translates into CATSRDPGGQTSYEQYF. Full variable domain (rest looked up from reference TRBV15 and TRBJ2-7): DAMVIQNPRYQVTQFGKPVTLSCSQTLNHNVMYWYQQKSSQAPKLLFHYYDKDFNNEADTPDNFQSRRPNTSFCFLDIRSPGLGDTAMYLCATSRDPGGQTSYEQYFGPGTRLTVT.

This chain uses TRBV5-1 with TRBJ1-4; D is uncertain. This CDR3 comprises 15 residues. Germline V gene lookup returns CDR1 SGHRS and CDR2 YFSETQ. V dropped 2 bases and J dropped 0 bases, with 8 bases sitting between them. The CDR3 here is CASSFFGATNEKLFF. In DNA form, the CDR3 reads TGCGCCAGCAGCTTTTTTGGGGCAACTAATGAAAAACTGTTTTTT.

The J gene is TRBJ2-7, the V gene TRBV28; the match to TRBD1 covers 11 bases. The junction had 9 bases not matched to a gene; V was cut back by 5 bases and J by 3 bases. CDR1 is MDHEN and CDR2 is SYDVKM in the germline V gene. CDR3 length equals 16 residues. The CDR3 sequence is CASSVRTGGILYEQYF. CDR3 DNA: TGTGCCAGCAGTGTCCGGACAGGGGGCATACTCTACGAGCAGTACTTC.

The rearrangement uses TRBV29-1 and TRBJ1-1, with 8 bases that match TRBD1. Trimming at V came to 3 bases and at J to 4 bases, leaving 16 bases not matched to a gene. Germline CDR1 SQVTM, CDR2 ANQGSEA. The CDR3 loop spans 17 amino acids. The CDR3 sequence is CSVEPQGASGVSTEAFF. The CDR3 bases are TGCAGCGTTGAGCCCCAGGGGGCGTCCGGAGTGTCCACTGAAGCTTTCTTT.

The J gene is TRBJ2-1, the V gene TRBV28; TRBD2 aligns across 10 bases. Trimming at V came to 2 bases and at J to 6 bases, leaving 7 bases not matched to a gene. In germline, CDR1 is MDHEN, CDR2 SYDVKM. CDR3 length: 16 amino acids. This chain's CDR3 is CASSLGSGRALNEQFF. CDR3 DNA sequence: TGTGCCAGCAGTTTAGGAAGCGGGAGGGCCCTCAATGAGCAGTTCTTC.

The chain is built from TRBV6-1 and TRBJ1-2; a possible D gene is TRBD1 (6 bases). Trimming removed 3 bases from V and 8 bases from J, with 10 bases in between. Germline CDR1 is MNHNS and CDR2 is SASEGT. The CDR3 length is 12 residues. The CDR3 reads CASSDRGAGYTF. CDR3 nucleotides: TGTGCCAGCAGTGACAGGGGAGCCGGCTACACCTTC.

This clone appeared once. This chain uses TRBV9 with TRBJ1-1; no reliable D call. Per germline, CDR1 SGDLS and CDR2 YYNGEE. CDR3 length: 13 residues. V lost 4 bases to trimming and J lost 4 bases, with 11 bases between them. CDR3: CASSPGGSTEAFF. Here the CDR3 DNA reads TGTGCCAGCAGCCCCGGAGGAAGCACTGAAGCTTTCTTT.